Described below is a single T cell receptor beta chain sequence and its context. Its antigen is unidentified. V lost 4 bases to trimming and J lost 3 bases, with 14 bases between them. CDR3 length equals 14 residues. CDR1 and CDR2 from the germline V gene are SGDLS and YYNGEE. Unique molecular identifiers were incorporated into the prepared TCRbeta library. TCRdb passed the PCR reads through MiXCR, listing each CDR3 protein once. The repertoire holds over 450,000 distinct CDR3 sequences, with roughly 10% as singletons. The data stem from a study of T-cell reconstitution after alpha-beta-depleted transplantation in children. Findings and limits, study-wide: Approximately two months post-transplant, alpha-beta T cells reportedly originated from several hundred expanded graft clones. High day-60 TCRbeta diversity in some patients came from surviving recipient T cells and thymic progenitors. Newly made T cells mostly supplied T-cell counts and diversity one year after transplant.

This sequence joins TRBV9 and TRBJ2-7; perhaps D is TRBD1 or TRBD2 (6 bases each). This TCR came from a child aged 2 to 15 with inherited bone marrow failure, due to receive a stem cell transplant. This sample comprised PBMCs, obtained before TCRalphabeta/CD19-depleted stem cell transplant. The CDR3 DNA sequence: TGTGCCAGCAGCCCCCACGGAGGGGGCTACGAGCAGTACTTC. Its protein product is CASSPHGGGYEQYF.